This T cell receptor (beta chain) was retrieved from a study of blood T cell repertoires in COVID-19. Overall study context: Material from acute and convalescent COVID-19 was sourced from the United States, Italy and Spain. In each case, the material was cDNA or gDNA derived from T cells, B-cell-depleted T cells, or PBMCs.

Per the germline V gene, CDR1 is GTSNPN and CDR2 is SVGIG (reference sequence). V lost 3 bases, J lost 5 bases, and 4 bases stayed unmatched. This CDR3 is built from 14 residues. In the source study's methods: Quantification of nucleated cells was approximated via reference gene primer amplification. Generated by immunoSEQ multiplex PCR, the TCRdb table keeps only in-frame clones and is missing some. V and J calls and clone size follow that table, whereas D and trimming were derived from the DNA. Here the sample spans 25,000 to 35,000 clones, 80% to 90% being singletons. Sequenced sample: peripheral blood. V is TRBV30 and J is TRBJ1-1, with 12 bases matching TRBD1. The sequence derives from an elderly man with acute or convalescent COVID-19. The CDR3 spells CAWRGQGAHTEAFF. The CDR3 DNA is TGTGCCTGGAGGGGACAGGGGGCGCATACTGAAGCTTTCTTT.